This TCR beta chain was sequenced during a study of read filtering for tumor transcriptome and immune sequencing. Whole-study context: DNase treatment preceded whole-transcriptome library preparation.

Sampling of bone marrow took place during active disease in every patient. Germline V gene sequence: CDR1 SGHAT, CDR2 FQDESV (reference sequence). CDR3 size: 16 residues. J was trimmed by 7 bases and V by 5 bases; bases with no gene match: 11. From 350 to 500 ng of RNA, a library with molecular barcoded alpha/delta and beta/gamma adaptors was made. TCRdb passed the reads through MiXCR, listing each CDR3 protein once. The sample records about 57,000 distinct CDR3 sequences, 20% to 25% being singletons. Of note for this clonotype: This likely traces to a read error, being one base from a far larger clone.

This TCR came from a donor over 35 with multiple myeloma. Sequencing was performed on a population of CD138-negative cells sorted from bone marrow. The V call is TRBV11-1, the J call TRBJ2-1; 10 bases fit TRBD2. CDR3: CASSGGLAELNNEQFF. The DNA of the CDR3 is TGTGCCAGCAGCGGTGGACTAGCGGAGTTGAATAATGAGCAGTTCTTC.